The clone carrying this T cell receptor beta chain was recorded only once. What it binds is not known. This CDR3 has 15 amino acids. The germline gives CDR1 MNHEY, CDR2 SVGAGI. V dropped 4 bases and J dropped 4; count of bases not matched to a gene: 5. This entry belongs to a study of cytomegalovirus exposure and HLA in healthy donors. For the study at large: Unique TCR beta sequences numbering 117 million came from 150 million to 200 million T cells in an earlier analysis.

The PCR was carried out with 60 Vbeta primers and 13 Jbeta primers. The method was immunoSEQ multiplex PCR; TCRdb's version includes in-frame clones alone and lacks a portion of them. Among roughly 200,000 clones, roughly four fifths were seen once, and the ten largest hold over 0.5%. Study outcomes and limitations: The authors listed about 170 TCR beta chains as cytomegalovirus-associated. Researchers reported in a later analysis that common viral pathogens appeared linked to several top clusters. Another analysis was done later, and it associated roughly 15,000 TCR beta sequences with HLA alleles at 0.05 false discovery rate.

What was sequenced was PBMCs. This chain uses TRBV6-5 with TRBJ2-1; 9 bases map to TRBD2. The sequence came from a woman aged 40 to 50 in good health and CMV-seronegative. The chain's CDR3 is CASSLAGVSYNEQFF. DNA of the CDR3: TGTGCCAGCAGTTTAGCGGGGGTGAGTTACAATGAGCAGTTCTTC.